This entry lists 27 T cell receptor beta chains sequenced from one sample in a study of blood T cell repertoires in COVID-19. The repertoire was sequenced with immunoSEQ multiplex PCR; TCRdb's copy has only in-frame clones and lacks some. The profile shows about 73,000 clones, roughly 84% of them singletons. Sequenced: peripheral blood. All receptors come from a woman aged 55-69 years with acute or convalescent COVID-19.

The genes are TRBV4-1 and TRBJ2-1; 10 bases fit TRBD2. The CDR3 has 18 residues. Trimming at V came to 2 bases and at J to 2 bases, leaving 9 bases not matched to a gene. Germline V CDR1 and CDR2: MGHRA, YSYEKL. CDR3 bases: TGCGCCAGCAGCCAACGGAGTAGCGGGGGGCGAGCCTACAATGAGCAGTTCTTC. Protein product: CASSQRSSGGRAYNEQFF.

Turning to this clone: One end of the junction varies from germline; a read error may be responsible. The gene calls are TRBV20-1 and TRBJ1-1; D gene uncertain. The germline gives CDR1 DFQATT, CDR2 SNEGSKA (reference sequence). This CDR3 spans 15 amino acids. CDR3 nucleotides: TGCAGTGCTAGTCCCCCTCCCGGAGGGAACACTGAAGCCTTCTTT. It yields the protein CSASPPPGGNTEAFF.

The table lists this clone with a few counts. The V call is TRBV30, the J call TRBJ1-6; 11 nucleotides align to TRBD1. The CDR3 covers 15 residues. Germline V gene lookup returns CDR1 GTSNPN and CDR2 SVGIG (reference sequence). The V and J ends lost 3 bases and 11 bases, in that order; junction bases with no gene match: 9. Here the CDR3 reads CAWRLGTGGNPPLHF. The DNA of the CDR3 is TGTGCCTGGAGGTTAGGGACAGGGGGGAACCCACCCCTCCACTTT.

The CDR3 protein is CASSFGGHGYTF. Here the CDR3 DNA reads TGTGCCAGCAGTTTCGGAGGTCATGGCTACACCTTC. V and J are TRBV12-3 or TRBV12-4 and TRBJ1-2; no clear D. Trimming left V 3 bases short and J 6 bases short, with 8 bases between. The CDR3 sequence is 12 residues long.

The chain is built from TRBV10-3 and TRBJ2-3, with 16 positions matching TRBD2. Trimming removed 5 bases from V and 4 bases from J; junction bases left unmatched: 6. Germline V CDR1 and CDR2: ENHRY, SYGVKD. The CDR3 has 17 amino acids. This CDR3 is CAISRTGTSGGADTQYF. CDR3 nucleotides: TGTGCCATCAGTAGAACCGGGACTAGCGGGGGGGCAGATACGCAGTATTTT.

V is TRBV18 and J is TRBJ1-3, with 7 bases fitting TRBD1. Germline trimming cut 3 bases from V and 0 bases from J; bases unmatched to any gene: 8. The CDR3 extends over 17 amino acids. The germline gives CDR1 KGHSH, CDR2 LQKENI. The CDR3 loop is CASSPELGQFSGNTIYF. As DNA, the CDR3 is TGTGCCAGCTCACCCGAATTGGGACAGTTCTCTGGAAACACCATATATTTT.

This chain uses TRBV5-1 with TRBJ2-3; perhaps TRBD2 as D (5 bases). The CDR3 is made up of 18 amino acids. CDR1 and CDR2 from the germline V gene are SGHRS and YFSETQ. V was shortened by 1 base and J by 3 bases, with 21 bases between the two germline ends. The CDR3 coding sequence is TGCGCCAGCAGCTTGAGATCCCGGGGAAAGGGTGAGACAGATACGCAGTATTTT. Its protein is CASSLRSRGKGETDTQYF.

The chain joins TRBV23-1 to TRBJ2-2; the D gene is possibly TRBD1 (6 bases). TRBV23-1 is classed as an ORF, of uncertain function. V lost 6 bases and J 1 base, leaving 6 bases between the germline ends. CDR3 size: 13 residues. CDR3 sequence reads: CASRGQNTGELFF. The DNA for the CDR3 is TGCGCCAGCAGGGGACAGAACACCGGGGAGCTGTTTTTT.

The genes are TRBV2 and TRBJ2-2; D remains unclear. This CDR3 has 13 residues. Trimming took 5 bases from V and 1 from J, leaving 5 bases between them. Germline V gene sequence: CDR1 SNHLY, CDR2 FYNNEI. The CDR3 spells CASSLVNTGELFF. CDR3 bases: TGTGCCAGCAGTTTAGTGAACACCGGGGAGCTGTTTTTT.

This clone was observed a handful of times. The chain has TRBV4-1 and TRBJ1-3; no clear D. With 1 base removed from V and 0 bases from J, the gap between germline ends came to 16 bases. The CDR3 contains 18 residues. Germline V gene lookup returns CDR1 MGHRA and CDR2 YSYEKL. The CDR3: CASSQVDMGFSSGNTIYF. DNA of the CDR3: TGCGCCAGCAGCCAAGTAGATATGGGCTTCAGCTCTGGAAACACCATATATTTT.

The rearrangement uses TRBV2 and TRBJ1-2, with 7 bases fitting TRBD1. Unmatched junction bases numbered 4, after V lost 8 bases and J lost 4 bases. The CDR3 runs to 12 residues. Germline V gives CDR1 SNHLY, CDR2 FYNNEI. This CDR3 reads CASDRDSYGYTF. Written as DNA, the CDR3 is TGTGCCAGCGACCGGGACAGCTATGGCTACACCTTC.

This clone was counted a single time. This chain links TRBV7-8 with TRBJ2-2; 11 bases are a match to TRBD2. This CDR3 has 17 amino acids. The J segment lost 1 base and the V segment lost 6 bases, leaving 7 bases of the junction unmatched. CDR1 is SGHVS, CDR2 FQNEAQ, per germline. The CDR3 DNA sequence: TGTGCCAGCAGGCCTCTAGCGGGGGGCCAGAACACCGGGGAGCTGTTTTTT. Its protein product is CASRPLAGGQNTGELFF.

This clone has only one observation. The V and J genes are TRBV6-5 and TRBJ2-3, with 9 nucleotides matching TRBD1. CDR3 length: 13 residues. Losses at the gene ends were 9 bases for V and 7 bases for J; bases not matched to a gene: 8. Germline V lookup: CDR1 MNHEY, CDR2 SVGAGI. CDR3 coding DNA: TGTGCCAGTAACCGGGACAGGGTACATACGCAGTATTTT. Translation gives CASNRDRVHTQYF.

The chain recombines TRBV5-1 with TRBJ1-1; a weak D match, TRBD1 (6 bases). Trimming stripped 3 bases from V and 4 bases from J, with 13 bases between. This CDR3 spans 14 amino acids. The V gene's germline CDR1 is SGHRS and CDR2 YFSETQ. For the CDR3, the DNA is TGCGCCAGCAGCTGGGACGACAGGACCACTGAAGCTTTCTTT. Its translation: CASSWDDRTTEAFF.

In this sample, this clone turned up once. V is TRBV30 and J is TRBJ1-2; 7 bases map to TRBD1. Germline V gene data show CDR1 as GTSNPN and CDR2 as SVGIG (reference sequence). The V gene end was trimmed by 0 bases and the J gene end by 4 bases; junction bases not matched to a gene: 5. The CDR3 runs to 14 residues. The CDR3 bases are TGTGCCTGGAGTGTAAACAGGGGTGGCTATGGCTACACCTTC. It is translated as CAWSVNRGGYGYTF.

This chain connects TRBV29-1 to TRBJ1-2; maybe TRBD1 (6 bases). This CDR3 has 12 residues. V lost 3 bases to trimming and J lost 8 bases, with 13 bases between them. Germline V gene sequence: CDR1 SQVTM, CDR2 ANQGSEA. CDR3 nucleotides: TGCAGCGTTGACCAGGGGCCCGAAGGCTACACCTTC. This gives the protein CSVDQGPEGYTF.

In its sample, this clone was seen once. The genes are TRBV19 and TRBJ1-1; TRBD1 matches at 10 bases. V shed 4 bases, J shed 7 bases, and the junction held 6 bases outside the gene matches. This CDR3 is built from 14 residues. Germline loops: CDR1 LNHDA, CDR2 SQIVND (reference sequence). For the CDR3, the DNA is TGTGCCAGTAGTACCAGACAGGGGGCTAGTGAAGCTTTCTTT. Protein: CASSTRQGASEAFF.

This chain joins TRBV21-1 and TRBJ2-1; the tabulated D call, TRBD1, remains unverified against the DNA. TRBV21-1 represents a pseudogene. The CDR3 is made up of 17 amino acids. The DNA for the CDR3 is TGTGCCAGCAGCATCAAACCGGGACAGATGAGGGACAATGAGCAGTTCTTC. The encoded protein is CASSIKPGQMRDNEQFF.

The rearrangement uses TRBV3-1 (or the pseudogene TRBV3-2) and TRBJ2-1, with 12 positions matching TRBD2. Germline trimming cut 2 bases from V and 6 bases from J; bases unmatched to any gene: 8. Germline assignment: CDR1 LGHDT and CDR2 YNNKEL (reference sequence). This CDR3 is built from 17 residues. The CDR3 loop is CASSQLLAGGPFNEQFF. The CDR3 region has the DNA TGTGCCAGCAGCCAACTTCTAGCGGGGGGGCCCTTCAATGAGCAGTTCTTC.

The chain employs TRBV2 and TRBJ1-2, with TRBD1 matching 9 bases. The V and J ends lost 4 bases and 7 bases, in that order; junction bases with no gene match: 1. The CDR3 is 12 amino acids. CDR1 is SNHLY, CDR2 FYNNEI, per germline. The CDR3 DNA is TGTGCCAGCAGTGGGACAGGGGTTGGCTACACCTTC. Protein product: CASSGTGVGYTF.

This clone came up a few times. This sequence joins TRBV7-2 and TRBJ1-6; D uncertain. From germline, CDR1 is SGHTA and CDR2 FQGNSA. The V end was cut by 2 bases, the J end by 3 bases, with 17 bases between. This CDR3 comprises 18 residues. The chain's CDR3 is CASSLRNRLIRYNSPLHF. CDR3 in DNA: TGTGCCAGCAGCTTAAGGAATAGACTGATCCGCTATAATTCACCCCTCCACTTT.

This chain connects TRBV18 to TRBJ2-3, with TRBD2 matching over 10 bases. Per germline, CDR1 KGHSH and CDR2 LQKENI. This CDR3 contains 16 residues. V was clipped by 4 bases and J by 2 bases; unmatched bases: 6. The CDR3 DNA reads TGTGCCAGCTCACTCGTAGCGGGGGGAGTCACAGATACGCAGTATTTT. Translating it yields CASSLVAGGVTDTQYF.

J is TRBJ2-3 and V is TRBV7-8; 11 nucleotides align to TRBD2. The CDR3 covers 17 residues. Germline V gene lookup returns CDR1 SGHVS and CDR2 FQNEAQ. The trim removed 2 bases at V and 0 bases at J, leaving 4 bases unmatched. The DNA of the CDR3 is TGTGCCAGCAGCTTAAGGACTAGCGGGCGAAGCACAGATACGCAGTATTTT. It translates to CASSLRTSGRSTDTQYF.

V and J are TRBV5-1 and TRBJ2-1, with 13 positions matching TRBD2. In germline, CDR1 is SGHRS, CDR2 YFSETQ. The CDR3 is 15 amino acids. V trimming: 4 bases; J trimming: 8 bases; junction bases outside the gene matches: 6. CDR3 in amino acids: CASSRTSGGPDEQFF. CDR3 nucleotides: TGCGCCAGCAGCCGGACTAGCGGGGGCCCAGATGAGCAGTTCTTC.

This clone occurred many times. This chain joins TRBV5-1 and TRBJ1-1, with 7 bases aligning to TRBD1. V lost 4 bases to trimming and J lost 1 base; unmatched junction nucleotides: 7. Germline V gene data show CDR1 as SGHRS and CDR2 as YFSETQ. CDR3 size: 15 residues. CDR3 in DNA: TGCGCCAGCAGCCCGGGACAGCTCCAGAACACTGAAGCTTTCTTT. Translating it yields CASSPGQLQNTEAFF.

This clone was seen more than once but under ten times. The chain couples TRBV29-1 to TRBJ1-2; TRBD1 might be the D (6 bases). CDR1 SQVTM and CDR2 ANQGSEA come from the germline V gene. This CDR3 is built from 12 residues. The V end was cut by 6 bases, the J end by 4 bases, with 12 bases between. The CDR3 loop reads CSVSKGVYGYTF. The CDR3 bases are TGCAGCGTCTCAAAGGGGGTCTATGGCTACACCTTC.

This clone was detected only a few times. J is TRBJ2-7 and V is TRBV5-1; the D gene is possibly TRBD1 (5 bases). Trimming left V 4 bases short and J 0 bases short, with 11 bases between. Per germline, CDR1 SGHRS and CDR2 YFSETQ. The CDR3 is made up of 14 amino acids. For the CDR3, the DNA is TGCGCCAGCAGCCTGAGACAGCCCTCCTACGAGCAGTACTTC. This sequence encodes CASSLRQPSYEQYF.